The following is a TCR beta chain sequence with its context. No antigen is known for it. The sample originates from a study of T cell responses to AZD1222 COVID-19 vaccine. Study-level findings and limits: Reports indicate that nearly half of spike-specific TCRs are directed at unmutated variant regions.

CDR3 length equals 15 residues. Deletions cut 4 bases from V and 8 bases from J, with 17 bases between. Germline CDR1 is SGHDN and CDR2 is FVKESK. Generated by immunoSEQ multiplex PCR, the TCRdb table keeps only in-frame clones and is missing some. The repertoire holds about 69,000 clones, 83% seen once, with approximately 23% in the top ten. The material was peripheral blood, obtained 28 days after the second AZD1222 dose. This TCR derives from an adult who received the AZD1222 COVID-19 vaccine. The chain combines TRBV14 with TRBJ2-2; weak D call: TRBD1 (6 bases). This CDR3 is CASSPVRGPLGELFF. The CDR3 bases are TGTGCCAGCAGCCCTGTCAGGGGACCCTTAGGGGAGCTGTTTTTT.